This T cell receptor beta chain was sequenced during a study of blood T cell repertoires in COVID-19. CDR3 length: 14 amino acids. After removal of 4 bases from V and 3 bases from J, the junction contained 3 bases not matched to a gene. The V gene's germline CDR1 is SGHRS and CDR2 YFSETQ. Sequenced by immunoSEQ multiplex PCR; TCRdb stores in-frame clones only, minus some. The data show nearly 250,000 clones, approximately 90% seen once. Participants came from fewer than 25 US areas, aged roughly 18 to 95 years. Participant-reported clinical history was the basis for cohort assignment. This receptor was identified in a middle-aged man who had been exposed to COVID-19. The chain recombines TRBV5-1 with TRBJ2-3; 9 bases map to TRBD1. Specimen: PBMCs or T cells enriched from blood (not recorded which). The CDR3: CASSPGTGTDTQYF. Written as DNA, the CDR3 is TGCGCCAGCAGCCCTGGGACAGGGACAGATACGCAGTATTTT.